This TCR beta chain emerged from a study of blood T cell repertoires in COVID-19. Turning to the study itself: Samples of COVID-19 (acute and convalescent) were obtained from the United States, Italy and Spain. Nucleic acid was either cDNA or gDNA, and it came from T cells, B-cell-depleted T cells, or PBMCs.

Study processing details: Reference gene primer amplification gave estimated nucleated cell counts. Using immunoSEQ multiplex PCR, the repertoire was profiled, and TCRdb retains in-frame clones only, with some absent. That table is the source of V, J and clone size, and D and trimming were worked out from the DNA. There are around 70,000 clones in the sample; around nine tenths occur only once, and about 0.5% lies in the top ten. Trimming left V 6 bases short and J 0 bases short, with 14 bases between. This CDR3 has 15 amino acids. Germline V CDR1 and CDR2: MNHEY, SVGAGI. The specimen was peripheral blood. The origin of this receptor is a man aged 55 to 69 with acute or convalescent COVID-19. The chain employs TRBV6-5 and TRBJ1-2; tentative D call: TRBD1 (6 bases). The CDR3, as DNA: TGTGCCAGCAGAGGGGACATTTTAACTAACTATGGCTACACCTTC. It codes for CASRGDILTNYGYTF.